The source of this T cell receptor (beta chain) is a study of Ad26.COV2.S vaccination and SARS-CoV-2 variants. TCRdb's table, derived via immunoSEQ multiplex PCR, lists solely in-frame clones and lacks some. This sample has some 640,000 clones, with roughly 90% found just once. Per the germline V gene, CDR1 is SGHVS and CDR2 is FQNEAQ. The CDR3 is 14 amino acids. After removal of 1 base from V and 8 bases from J, the junction contained 7 bases not matched to a gene. Indicated treatment: some 20 received Ad26.COV2.S at low or high dose, single or two shots; 5 received placebo; per-sample allocation not given. Samples came from day 63 after the first vaccine or placebo injection.

This sample comprised peripheral blood, obtained in a trial of Ad26.COV2.S vaccine versus placebo. This chain joins TRBV7-8 and TRBJ1-2, with 7 bases fitting TRBD1. The receptor was isolated from a person between 18 and 59 years old who received the Ad26.COV2.S COVID-19 vaccine or a placebo. CDR3 amino acids: CASSLGFGQEGYTF. The CDR3 region has the DNA TGTGCCAGCAGCTTAGGGTTTGGACAGGAGGGCTACACCTTC.